This T cell receptor (beta chain) was sequenced during a study of T-cell reconstitution after alpha-beta-depleted transplantation in children. This clonotype was seen repeatedly, ten times or more. TCRbeta library construction was performed incorporating unique molecular identifiers. TCRdb analysed the PCR reads with MiXCR anew, one entry per CDR3 protein. The table records approximately 250,000 distinct CDR3 sequences, more than 7.5% of them present only once. Germline V gene sequence: CDR1 MNHEY, CDR2 SMNVEV (reference sequence). J lost 8 bases, V lost 5 bases, and 5 bases had no gene match. The CDR3 totals 13 residues.

V is TRBV27 and J is TRBJ1-1, with 10 bases matching TRBD1. The material sequenced was PBMCs from the stem cell graft donor, taken from the stem cell graft. This TCR came from a human donor who donated a stem cell graft to a child with SCID. The DNA for the CDR3 is TGTGCCAGCAGTCCGACAGGGGGCGGCGAAGCTTTCTTT. It encodes CASSPTGGGEAFF.